A selection of T cell receptor beta chains follows, all from one sample in a study of blood T cell repertoires in COVID-19. Sequenced by immunoSEQ multiplex PCR; TCRdb stores in-frame clones only, minus some. The repertoire holds more than 100,000 clones, with around 88% as singletons. The specimen was peripheral blood. Receptors originate from a man between 50 and 59 years old with active or convalescent COVID-19. Both conserved end residues are part of each CDR3. A D gene is named only where the DNA matches it firmly. Clone size appears in some rows only: once, few, many, or a class for an expanded clone.

>TRBD2|TRBJ2-1|TRBV7-6|-
CASSLVLREGLDNEQFF
TGTGCCAGCAGCTTAGTTCTGAGGGAGGGCCTTGACAATGAGCAGTTCTTC
>TRBD1|TRBJ2-7|TRBV28|-
CASSFSGTGGFEQYF
TGTGCCAGCAGTTTTTCCGGGACAGGGGGTTTCGAGCAGTACTTC
>-|TRBJ2-1|TRBV4-1|-
CASSQDRGRGQFF
TGCGCCAGCAGCCAAGACAGAGGGAGAGGGCAGTTCTTC
>-|TRBJ2-7|TRBV4-1|-
CASSQSVSRDEQYF
TGCGCCAGCAGCCAATCGGTTTCCCGGGACGAGCAGTACTTC
>TRBD1|TRBJ2-7|TRBV5-1|-
CASSNGTGPHEQYF
TGCGCCAGCAGTAACGGGACAGGGCCCCACGAGCAGTACTTC
>-|TRBJ1-1|TRBV9|once
CASSELGQQYTEAFF
TGTGCCAGCAGCGAGTTGGGGCAGCAGTACACTGAAGCTTTCTTT
>-|TRBJ1-5|TRBV2|-
CASSEIGVNQPQHF
TGTGCCAGCAGTGAAATCGGAGTTAATCAGCCCCAGCATTTT
>-|TRBJ2-1|TRBV20-1|-
CSASRGGVSYNEQFF
TGCAGTGCTAGTCGCGGGGGCGTCTCCTACAATGAGCAGTTCTTC
>-|TRBJ2-1|TRBV29-1|-
CSVGRRGGGNEQFF
TGCAGCGTCGGCCGGAGGGGGGGTGGCAATGAGCAGTTCTTC
>-|TRBJ2-5|TRBV9|-
CASSGTGIVGETQYF
TGTGCCAGCAGCGGAACAGGGATTGTCGGGGAGACCCAGTACTTC
>TRBD1|TRBJ2-3|TRBV15|few
CATSRSTTGPDTQYF
TGTGCCACCAGCAGAAGTACGACAGGGCCAGATACGCAGTATTTT
>TRBD1|TRBJ1-5|TRBV5-4|-
CASSSGTGRDQPQHF
TGTGCCAGCAGCTCCGGGACAGGGAGAGATCAGCCCCAGCATTTT
>-|TRBJ2-5|TRBV13|-
CASSLDRAEETQYF
TGTGCCAGCAGCTTAGACAGGGCCGAAGAGACCCAGTACTTC
>-|TRBJ1-3|TRBV2|-
CASRSGLSPGNTIYF
TGTGCCAGCAGATCAGGGTTGTCCCCTGGAAACACCATATATTTT
>-|TRBJ2-7|TRBV4-1|-
CASSQLATEDFYEQYF
TGCGCCAGCAGCCAACTCGCGACTGAGGACTTCTACGAGCAGTACTTC
>TRBD2|TRBJ2-3|TRBV18|-
CASSPMTSGNTDTQYF
TGTGCCAGCTCACCAATGACTAGCGGAAACACAGATACGCAGTATTTT
>TRBD2|TRBJ2-3|TRBV7-2|-
CASRRSGGIADTQYF
TGTGCCAGCAGACGTAGCGGGGGTATCGCAGATACGCAGTATTTT
>-|TRBJ1-1|TRBV5-1|-
CASSAMHNTEAFF
TGCGCCAGCAGCGCGATGCACAACACTGAAGCTTTCTTT
>-|TRBJ2-1|TRBV7-9|-
CASSLIPGQSSYNEQFF
TGTGCCAGCAGCTTAATCCCGGGACAAAGCTCCTACAATGAGCAGTTCTTC
>-|TRBJ2-7|TRBV15|-
CATSSSRDYEQYF
TGTGCCACCAGCTCCTCGAGAGACTACGAGCAGTACTTC
>TRBD2|TRBJ2-3|TRBV24-1|-
CATSDPGTRGDTQYF
TGTGCCACCAGTGATCCCGGGACTAGAGGAGATACGCAGTATTTT
>-|TRBJ1-5|TRBV30|-
CAWRYKAVQETSNQPQHF
TGTGCCTGGAGGTACAAGGCCGTACAGGAGACTAGCAATCAGCCCCAGCATTTT
>-|TRBJ2-7|TRBV10-3|-
CAISELTWRSYEQYF
TGTGCCATCAGTGAGCTAACTTGGAGGTCCTACGAGCAGTACTTC
>TRBD2|TRBJ2-3|TRBV5-1|-
CASSSWGSGGTTDTQYF
TGCGCCAGCAGCTCTTGGGGGAGCGGGGGGACCACAGATACGCAGTATTTT
>-|TRBJ2-7|TRBV15|-
CATSRAGDRYEQYF
TGTGCCACCAGCAGAGCCGGGGATAGATACGAGCAGTACTTC
>-|TRBJ1-5|TRBV4-2|-
CATAAGYSNQPQHF
TGTGCCACCGCAGCGGGTTATAGCAATCAGCCCCAGCATTTT
>TRBD2|TRBJ2-1|TRBV27|-
CASSIWTSGSDEQFF
TGTGCCAGCAGTATCTGGACTAGCGGGAGCGATGAGCAGTTCTTC
>-|TRBJ2-7|TRBV6-2/TRBV6-3|-
CASSYLSRYEQYF
TGTGCCAGCAGTTACCTGTCCCGCTACGAGCAGTACTTC
>TRBD2|TRBJ2-1|TRBV5-8|-
CASSSGTSGYNEQFF
TGTGCCAGCAGCTCCGGGACTAGCGGTTACAATGAGCAGTTCTTC
>-|TRBJ2-2|TRBV4-1|-
CASSQGLGGLGAAGELFF
TGCGCCAGCAGCCAAGGGTTAGGCGGCTTGGGGGCCGCCGGGGAGCTGTTTTTT
>TRBD2|TRBJ2-3|TRBV25-1|-
CASYSGGPNTDTQYF
TGTGCCAGCTATAGCGGGGGACCTAACACAGATACGCAGTATTTT
>-|TRBJ2-1|TRBV5-1|-
CASSSGRGAPPNEQFF
TGCGCCAGCAGCTCTGGCAGGGGCGCCCCTCCTAATGAGCAGTTCTTC
>TRBD2|TRBJ2-7|TRBV6-2/TRBV6-3|-
CASSSGGSRYEQYF
TGTGCCAGCAGTTCGGGGGGATCACGCTACGAGCAGTACTTC
>TRBD2|TRBJ2-3|TRBV4-2|-
CASSRRLAGGTDTQYF
TGTGCCAGCAGCCGCAGACTAGCGGGGGGGACAGATACGCAGTATTTT
>TRBD1|TRBJ1-2|TRBV10-3|-
CAISGTGGNGYTF
TGTGCCATCTCCGGGACAGGGGGAAATGGCTACACCTTC